Presented here are 12 T cell receptor beta chains from one specimen sequenced in a study of blood T cells in healthy people across ages. Combining a sample-barcoded 5' primer with a J-beta primer mix, a second PCR ran for about 7 to 12 cycles. One entry per CDR3 protein results from TCRdb running MiXCR on the 5' RACE reads. The data contain fewer than 2,000,000 distinct CDR3 sequences, roughly 43% of them singletons. Sequenced sample: blood. These receptors came from a human donor in good health.

The chain employs TRBV6-5 and TRBJ2-5; 8 bases agree with TRBD2. The junction had 18 bases not matched to a gene; V was cut back by 4 bases and J by 11 bases. This CDR3 is 16 amino acids long. From germline, CDR1 is MNHEY and CDR2 SVGAGI. CDR3 DNA: TGTGCCAGCAGTTTGAGGACTAGCCAGGAGGGAAATGAGCAGTACTTC. Its protein is CASSLRTSQEGNEQYF.

This clonotype has a count of ten or more. V and J are TRBV7-2 and TRBJ2-7, with D tentatively TRBD2 (6 bases). Germline loops: CDR1 SGHTA, CDR2 FQGNSA. This CDR3 has 14 residues. V lost 3 bases and J lost 9, with 18 bases in between. The CDR3 nucleotides read TGTGCCAGCAGCTTTCGATCGGGCGGGGATAGGCAGTACTTC. Its translation is CASSFRSGGDRQYF.

The chain uses TRBV5-1 and TRBJ2-1, with TRBD2 matching over 9 bases. This CDR3 is built from 16 residues. With 4 bases clipped from V and 3 bases from J, the junction kept 8 bases outside the gene matches. Per germline, CDR1 SGHRS and CDR2 YFSETQ. The DNA for the CDR3 is TGCGCCAGCAGCCCCAAGACTAGCGGAAACTACAATGAGCAGTTCTTC. It codes for CASSPKTSGNYNEQFF. The entire variable domain, with the rest obtained from reference TRBV5-1 and TRBJ2-1, is as follows: KAGVTQTPRYLIKTRGQQVTLSCSPISGHRSVSWYQQTPGQGLQFLFEYFSETQRNKGNFPGRFSGRQFSNSRSEMNVSTLELGDSALYLCASSPKTSGNYNEQFFGPGTRLTVL.

The rearrangement links TRBV27 to TRBJ2-2; 9 bases fit TRBD2. With V trimmed by 5 bases and J by 6 bases, 10 bases remained unmatched. This CDR3 is 16 amino acids long. The germline gives CDR1 MNHEY, CDR2 SMNVEV (reference sequence). CDR3 nucleotide sequence: TGTGCCAGCAGTCAACCGGGACTAGCAAGTGCCGGGGAGCTGTTTTTT. This translates into CASSQPGLASAGELFF.

The chain is built from TRBV14 and TRBJ2-3, with D perhaps matching TRBD2 (6 bases). Trimming removed 2 bases at V and 3 bases at J, with 12 bases between. The CDR3 sequence is 15 residues long. The V gene's germline CDR1 is SGHDN and CDR2 FVKESK. The CDR3 nucleotides read TGTGCCAGCAGCCAACCCCGGAGGGGAACAGATACGCAGTATTTT. It specifies CASSQPRRGTDTQYF.

This sequence joins TRBV5-5 and TRBJ1-4; 8 positions agree with TRBD1. Trimming removed 4 bases from V and 7 bases from J; junction bases left unmatched: 6. Germline loops: CDR1 SGHKS, CDR2 YYEKEE (reference sequence). The CDR3 sequence is 14 residues long. The CDR3, as DNA: TGTGCCAGCAGCCAGACAGGGGTTACTGAAAAACTGTTTTTT. This codes for CASSQTGVTEKLFF.

This clonotype came up many times. The chain has TRBV4-3 and TRBJ2-7; D is undetermined. The end of the DNA aligns better with TRBJ2-5, so the J call may be wrong. The CDR3 covers 13 residues. Germline V gene sequence: CDR1 LGHNA, CDR2 YSLEER. CDR3 loop: CASSITSIGTQYF. As DNA, the CDR3 is TGCGCCAGCAGCATTACCTCGATCGGGACCCAGTACTTC.

This chain connects TRBV4-3 to TRBJ1-2; the D gene is possibly TRBD1 (5 bases). V was clipped by 3 bases and J by 0 bases, with 14 bases between them. This CDR3 is 16 amino acids long. Germline values: CDR1 LGHNA, CDR2 YSLEER. CDR3 nucleotides: TGCGCCAGCAGCCAGGAACTCGACAGATCTAACTATGGCTACACCTTC. This encodes CASSQELDRSNYGYTF.

As for this clonotype: Germline and junction disagree at one end, which may indicate a read error. The chain combines TRBV5-6 with TRBJ1-2, with TRBD1 identical over 12 bases. CDR3 length: 17 amino acids. The germline V gene encodes CDR1 SGHDT and CDR2 YYEEEE. The CDR3 is CAGRDTGQGAQWNGYTF. CDR3 sequence (DNA): TGTGCCGGCAGAGATACGGGACAGGGGGCGCAGTGGAATGGCTACACCTTC.

This clonotype was picked up one time. V and J are TRBV4-3 and TRBJ2-6; maybe TRBD2 (6 bases). V lost 1 base and J 2 bases, leaving 9 bases between the germline ends. The CDR3 covers 16 residues. The V gene's germline CDR1 is LGHNA and CDR2 YSLEER. The CDR3: CASSQGGGTGANVLTF. The DNA of the CDR3 is TGCGCCAGCAGCCAAGGGGGAGGTACTGGGGCCAACGTCCTGACTTTC.

A few counts support this clonotype. The gene calls are TRBV5-1 and TRBJ2-7; 7 nucleotides match TRBD1. The V gene end was trimmed by 3 bases and the J gene end by 2 bases; junction bases not matched to a gene: 5. Germline CDR1 and CDR2: SGHRS and YFSETQ. This CDR3 is built from 14 residues. The CDR3 spells CASSWDSNTYEQYF. The DNA for the CDR3 is TGCGCCAGCAGCTGGGACAGTAACACCTACGAGCAGTACTTC.

The chain combines TRBV29-1 with TRBJ1-2; D unresolved. This CDR3 has 12 amino acids. Per the germline V gene, CDR1 is SQVTM and CDR2 is ANQGSEA. V gave up 1 base and J gave up 5 bases, with 8 bases separating them. CDR3 sequence (DNA): TGCAGCGTTGAAGTCCGTTCTTATGGCTACACCTTC. Its protein is CSVEVRSYGYTF.